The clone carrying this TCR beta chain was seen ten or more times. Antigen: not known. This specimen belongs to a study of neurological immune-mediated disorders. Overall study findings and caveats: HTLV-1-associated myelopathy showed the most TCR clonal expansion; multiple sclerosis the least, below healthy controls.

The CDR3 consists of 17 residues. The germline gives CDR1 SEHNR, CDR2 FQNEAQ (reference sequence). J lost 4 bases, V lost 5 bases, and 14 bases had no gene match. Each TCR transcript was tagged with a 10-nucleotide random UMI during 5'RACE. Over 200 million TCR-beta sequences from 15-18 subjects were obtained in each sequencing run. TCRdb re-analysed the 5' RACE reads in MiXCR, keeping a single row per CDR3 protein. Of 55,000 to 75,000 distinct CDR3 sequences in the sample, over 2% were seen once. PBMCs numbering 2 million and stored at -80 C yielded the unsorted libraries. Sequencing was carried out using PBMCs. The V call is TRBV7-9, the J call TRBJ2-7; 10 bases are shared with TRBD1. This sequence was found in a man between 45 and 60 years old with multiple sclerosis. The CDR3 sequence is CASSPSLRTGGLYEQYF. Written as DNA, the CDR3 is TGTGCCAGCAGCCCCTCCCTCAGGACAGGGGGTTTATACGAGCAGTACTTC.